Following are 9 T cell receptor beta chains from one sample sequenced in a study of shared clonotypes between healthy human individuals (dated by TCRdb to 2018 to 2020). Library method: the immunoSEQ multiplex PCR assay. TCRdb carries this immuneACCESS record with in-frame sequences only. Its versions omit some clonotypes, under half of them owing to an unresolved V gene in the studies checked, with the rest unexplained. The sample contains a few million clones, 85% to 95% of them found a single time. The ten largest make up around 0.4% of the sample. Source material: naive CD4+ T cells from PBMCs. Read against the paper, the sample's cell subset or site label means: CD45RA+ positively selected. The receptors were gathered from a man younger than 30 in good health. Some clones in this sample may be carry-over from other donors' samples.

The V and J genes are TRBV5-4 and TRBJ2-3, with 13 bases that match TRBD2. V lost 0 bases, J lost 2 bases, and 3 bases stayed unmatched. CDR3 size: 17 residues. CDR1 and CDR2 from the germline V gene are SGHNT and YYREEE (reference sequence). The CDR3 sequence: CASSLVLAGGATDTQYF. The DNA of the CDR3 is TGTGCCAGCAGCTTGGTACTAGCGGGAGGGGCCACAGATACGCAGTATTTT. Full variable domain (rest looked up from reference TRBV5-4 and TRBJ2-3): ETGVTQSPTHLIKTRGQQVTLRCSSQSGHNTVSWYQQALGQGPQFIFQYYREEENGRGNFPPRFSGLQFPNYSSELNVNALELDDSALYLCASSLVLAGGATDTQYFGPGTRLTVL.

The chain links TRBV7-2 to TRBJ2-5, with 14 bases aligning to TRBD2. V shed 5 bases, J shed 4 bases, and the junction held 9 bases outside the gene matches. Per the germline V gene, CDR1 is SGHTA and CDR2 is FQGNSA. There are 17 residues in the CDR3. The CDR3 spells CASSPSSGTSGRETQYF. The CDR3 DNA reads as TGTGCCAGCAGCCCGTCCTCCGGGACTAGCGGGAGAGAGACCCAGTACTTC.

The genes are TRBV6-5 and TRBJ2-2; the D is unclear. Germline V gene lookup returns CDR1 MNHEY and CDR2 SVGAGI. The CDR3 is 15 residues long. Trimming removed 6 bases from V and 5 bases from J, with 16 bases in between. The CDR3 nucleotides are TGTGCCAGCAGCTGGACCCTTTCCTTAACCGGGGAGCTGTTTTTT. Translating it yields CASSWTLSLTGELFF.

In this sample, this clone turned up once. The chain employs TRBV19 and TRBJ1-5, with D tentatively TRBD1 (6 bases). This CDR3 has 19 amino acids. V shed 3 bases and J shed 9 bases, with 30 bases lying between them. Germline assignment: CDR1 LNHDA and CDR2 SQIVND (reference sequence). CDR3 sequence: CASSIPGPASFLGARPQHF. In DNA form, the CDR3 reads TGTGCCAGTAGTATCCCCGGACCCGCCAGTTTCTTGGGGGCAAGGCCCCAGCATTTT.

V and J are TRBV5-1 and TRBJ2-5; 12 bases align to TRBD2. The V segment lost 4 bases and the J segment 4 bases; nucleotides outside the gene matches: 14. The CDR3 covers 18 residues. Germline CDR1 is SGHRS and CDR2 is YFSETQ. CDR3 nucleotide sequence: TGCGCCAGCAGCCTTGGCCGGACTAGCGGGGAGTTGGTAGAGACCCAGTACTTC. Amino acids: CASSLGRTSGELVETQYF.

V usage is TRBV28 and J usage is TRBJ2-7; 10 nucleotides agree with TRBD2. With 7 bases clipped from V and 6 bases from J, the junction kept 12 bases outside the gene matches. Germline V gives CDR1 MDHEN, CDR2 SYDVKM. There are 15 residues in the CDR3. The CDR3 DNA follows: TGTGCCAGCACAACGACCGGGACTAGCGTCGGCGAGCAGTACTTC. Amino acid sequence: CASTTTGTSVGEQYF.

This clone occurred once. V gene TRBV11-2 combines with J gene TRBJ2-7; a possible D gene is TRBD2 (5 bases). Germline V gives CDR1 SGHAT, CDR2 FQNNGV. With 2 bases removed from V and 1 base from J, the gap between germline ends came to 9 bases. CDR3 length: 14 amino acids. CDR3 DNA sequence: TGTGCCAGCAGCTTACACGGAGGTTCCTACGAGCAGTACTTC. Protein: CASSLHGGSYEQYF.

The chain links TRBV30 to TRBJ2-7; TRBD1 matches at 8 bases. Germline V CDR1 and CDR2: GTSNPN, SVGIG (reference sequence). The CDR3 totals 17 residues. J lost 6 bases, V lost 4 bases, and 20 bases had no gene match. As DNA, the CDR3 is TGTGCCTGGAATTACTATGACAGGGGACGGATCCCGGCCGAGCAGTACTTC. It is translated as CAWNYYDRGRIPAEQYF.

The chain couples TRBV5-4 to TRBJ2-1; weak D call: TRBD1 (5 bases). The CDR3 has 15 amino acids. V was trimmed by 5 bases and J by 2 bases, leaving 14 bases between them. CDR1 SGHNT and CDR2 YYREEE come from the germline V gene (reference sequence). The CDR3: CASRGAADTYNEQFF. DNA of the CDR3: TGTGCCAGCAGAGGGGCGGCCGATACCTACAATGAGCAGTTCTTC.